The present entry profiles one TCR beta chain with its context. The source of the sample is a study of blood T cell repertoires in COVID-19. Across the whole study: Samples of COVID-19 (acute and convalescent) were obtained from the United States, Italy and Spain. T cells, B-cell-depleted T cells, or PBMCs supplied cDNA or gDNA.

Authors' processing steps: Researchers report that nucleated cell counts were estimated from reference gene primer amplification. The assay was immunoSEQ multiplex PCR, and TCRdb's table has in-frame clones only and misses some. The D gene and trimming were derived from the DNA, and the V and J assignments and clone size from that table. The data contain about 190,000 clones, roughly 78% of them seen just once; the ten biggest clones take up 2.8%. The TCR sequence derives from a woman over 75 with active or convalescent COVID-19. Sequencing was done on a sample of peripheral blood.

CDR3 sequence (DNA): TGTGCCAGCAGCAGAGACAGGGGGAACACTGAAGCTTTCTTT. This encodes CASSRDRGNTEAFF. The J gene is TRBJ1-1, the V gene TRBV3-1 (or the pseudogene TRBV3-2); 8 positions match TRBD1. V shed 5 bases and J 1 base; nucleotides not matched to a gene: 3. Germline V gene lookup returns CDR1 LGHDT and CDR2 YNNKEL (reference sequence). There are 14 residues in the CDR3.